These T cell receptor beta chains were read from a single sample in a study of shared clonotypes between healthy human individuals. Repertoires were generated with immunoSEQ multiplex PCR, while TCRdb's copy carries only in-frame clones and drops some. The data contain about 800,000 clones, roughly 96% of them seen just once; the ten biggest clones take up around 0.25%. Material for sequencing was naive CD8+ T cells sorted from blood. Receptors were obtained from a man younger than 40 in good health. CDR3s include the opening cysteine and the closing phenylalanine or tryptophan. Fields, in order: J gene, clone size, V gene, D gene, CDR3 DNA, CDR3 protein. A D gene is named only where the DNA matches it firmly. Some rows mark clone size as missing; the rest say once, few, many or name a class of expanded clone.

>TRBJ2-7|NA|TRBV7-7|NA
TGTGCTAGCAGCCAAAACCAGGGGGGGACCTACGAGCAGTACTTC
CASSQNQGGTYEQYF
>TRBJ2-7|NA|TRBV10-2|TRBD1
TGCGCCAGCAGGGGGGACAGTTCCTACGAGCAGTACTTC
CASRGDSSYEQYF
>TRBJ2-3|NA|TRBV27|NA
TGTGCCAGCAGTTTATATAGGGGGAGGGTGGGAGATACGCAGTATTTT
CASSLYRGRVGDTQYF
>TRBJ2-7|NA|TRBV19|NA
TGTGCCAGTAGTGGGAGACTAGGTAATCTCGAGCAGTACTTC
CASSGRLGNLEQYF
>TRBJ2-5|NA|TRBV28|NA
TGTGCCACTTTCCAGGTAGGGGATTTCCAAGAGACCCAGTACTTC
CATFQVGDFQETQYF
>TRBJ2-7|NA|TRBV11-2|NA
TGTGCCAGCAGCTTAGGTCCGGGGAACGAGCAGTACTTC
CASSLGPGNEQYF
>TRBJ2-2|NA|TRBV27|NA
TGTGCCAGCAGTTTAGTGTTAGCAGACCCATCGCACACCGGGGAGCTGTTTTTT
CASSLVLADPSHTGELFF
>TRBJ1-1|NA|TRBV5-1|TRBD1
TGCGCCAGCAGCCAGGGACAGGGTTACACTGAAGCTTTCTTT
CASSQGQGYTEAFF
>TRBJ1-2|NA|TRBV27|NA
TGTGCCAGCAGTTTATCGGTGGGGAACTATGGCTACACCTTC
CASSLSVGNYGYTF
>TRBJ2-1|once|TRBV19|TRBD2
TGTGCCAGTAGTGCCCTCACAGCGCCTGGGGCTAGCGGCCTTGCCTACAATGAGCAGTTCTTC
CASSALTAPGASGLAYNEQFF
>TRBJ1-1|once|TRBV28|NA
TGTGCCAGCATCACAGGGATCCTGAACACTGAAGCTTTCTTT
CASITGILNTEAFF
>TRBJ2-1|NA|TRBV5-1|TRBD2
TGCGCCAGCAGCCTGATGGGTAGCGGGAGTAATGTTGGCAATGAGCAGTTCTTC
CASSLMGSGSNVGNEQFF
>TRBJ2-5|NA|TRBV7-9|TRBD1
TGTGCCAGCAGCTTAGTTGGCAGGGGGTCCTTTCTCCAAGAGACCCAGTACTTC
CASSLVGRGSFLQETQYF
>TRBJ1-1|NA|TRBV5-8|NA
TGTGCCAGCAGCTTGCCGGTGCTAGGGACTGAAGCTTTCTTT
CASSLPVLGTEAFF
>TRBJ2-2|NA|TRBV4-3|NA
TGCGCCAGCAGCCAAAAGAGACTTGACACCGGGGAGCTGTTTTTT
CASSQKRLDTGELFF
>TRBJ2-5|NA|TRBV4-1|NA
TGCGCCAGCAGCCCTCCAGGGAGAGGTCAAGAGACCCAGTACTTC
CASSPPGRGQETQYF
>TRBJ2-7|NA|TRBV27|NA
TGTGCCAGCAGTTCCAACTTTTACGAGCAGTACTTC
CASSSNFYEQYF
>TRBJ2-3|NA|TRBV5-1|NA
TGCGCCAGCAGAGAGGGACGCACAGATACGCAGTATTTT
CASREGRTDTQYF
>TRBJ2-2|NA|TRBV7-9|TRBD2
TGTGCCAGCAGCTCCGGACTAGCGGGAGAGGGGTACACCGGGGAGCTGTTTTTT
CASSSGLAGEGYTGELFF
>TRBJ1-2|NA|TRBV27|NA
TGTGCCAGCAGTAATATGTCCCCGTGGGATGGCTACACCTTC
CASSNMSPWDGYTF
>TRBJ1-2|NA|TRBV9|NA
TGTGCCAGCAGCGGCCGGACAGCGGTCTTC
CASSGRTAVF
>TRBJ1-2|NA|TRBV28|NA
TGTGCCAGCAGTTCCCGTCTCCGCTATGGCTACACCTTC
CASSSRLRYGYTF
>TRBJ1-1|NA|TRBV28|NA
TGTGCCAGTCTACTAATACGCGCGGGACACCACACTGAAGCTTTCTTT
CASLLIRAGHHTEAFF
>TRBJ2-2|NA|TRBV5-1|NA
TGCGCCAGCAGCCAACCTCCCACCGGGGAGCTGTTTTTT
CASSQPPTGELFF
>TRBJ1-2|NA|TRBV5-1|TRBD1
TGCGCCAGCAGCCTCCACGGGACAGGGGGCGTGTTGGATGGCTACACCTTC
CASSLHGTGGVLDGYTF
>TRBJ2-3|NA|TRBV9|NA
TGTGCCAGCGGTCGAACGGACACAGATACGCAGTATTTT
CASGRTDTDTQYF
>TRBJ1-2|NA|TRBV28|TRBD1
TGTGCCAGCAGACCCGGGACAGCCGGCGGCTACACCTTC
CASRPGTAGGYTF
>TRBJ2-7|NA|TRBV27|NA
TGTGCCAGCAGTTTATTATCCGGGGCTAACGAGCAGTACTTC
CASSLLSGANEQYF
>TRBJ1-5|NA|TRBV28|NA
TGTGCCAGCAGCCCGATCCTGGGGCAGCCCCAGCATTTT
CASSPILGQPQHF
>TRBJ2-3|NA|TRBV29-1|TRBD2
TGCAGCGTTGAAGACGGGGGAGGGGCAGATACGCAGTATTTT
CSVEDGGGADTQYF
>TRBJ2-1|NA|TRBV7-6|NA
TGTGCCAGCAGCTCGGACACTAGCAATGAGCAGTTCTTC
CASSSDTSNEQFF
>TRBJ2-3|NA|TRBV27|TRBD2
TGTGCCAGCACCAGTCCAGGGACTAGCGGGAGCACAGATACGCAGTATTTT
CASTSPGTSGSTDTQYF
>TRBJ1-5|NA|TRBV28|TRBD1
TGTGCCAGCAGACTGGACAGGTCGACCAATCAGCCCCAGCATTTT
CASRLDRSTNQPQHF
>TRBJ1-4|NA|TRBV27|NA
TGTGCCAGCAGTTTATGGCCAGGACAGAAGGAAAAACTGTTTTTT
CASSLWPGQKEKLFF
>TRBJ2-5|NA|TRBV15|TRBD2
TGTGCCACCAGCAGATCAAAAGCGGGGACGGAGACCCAGTACTTC
CATSRSKAGTETQYF
>TRBJ2-1|NA|TRBV6-5|TRBD2
TGTGCCAGCAGTGGACTAGCGGACAATGAGCAGTTCTTC
CASSGLADNEQFF
>TRBJ1-2|NA|TRBV7-9|NA
TGTGCCAGCAGCTTATACGACTATGGCTACACCTTC
CASSLYDYGYTF
>TRBJ1-5|NA|TRBV7-9|NA
TGTGCCAGCAGCTTCGAATTTCAGCCCCAGCATTTT
CASSFEFQPQHF
>TRBJ2-7|few|TRBV7-9|NA
TGTGCCAGCAGCTCGGGACTCCTAACCAGCTCCTACGAGCAGTACTTC
CASSSGLLTSSYEQYF
>TRBJ2-7|NA|TRBV11-2|NA
TGTGCCAGCAGCTTAGAAATGGGCTCCTACGAGCAGTACTTC
CASSLEMGSYEQYF
>TRBJ2-2|NA|TRBV30|TRBD1
TGTGCCTGGAGGATACAGGGGAAGAACACCGGGGAGCTGTTTTTT
CAWRIQGKNTGELFF
>TRBJ2-3|once|TRBV27|NA
TGTGCCAGCAATGCGGGGTATAGCACAGATACGCAGTATTTT
CASNAGYSTDTQYF
>TRBJ2-1|NA|TRBV14|NA
TGTGCCAGCAGCCAAGACCCAGGGGCCTACAATGAGCAGTTCTTC
CASSQDPGAYNEQFF
>TRBJ2-7|NA|TRBV11-2|TRBD2
TGTGCCAGCAGCTCAATAGCGGGAGGCATCTACGAGCAGTACTTC
CASSSIAGGIYEQYF